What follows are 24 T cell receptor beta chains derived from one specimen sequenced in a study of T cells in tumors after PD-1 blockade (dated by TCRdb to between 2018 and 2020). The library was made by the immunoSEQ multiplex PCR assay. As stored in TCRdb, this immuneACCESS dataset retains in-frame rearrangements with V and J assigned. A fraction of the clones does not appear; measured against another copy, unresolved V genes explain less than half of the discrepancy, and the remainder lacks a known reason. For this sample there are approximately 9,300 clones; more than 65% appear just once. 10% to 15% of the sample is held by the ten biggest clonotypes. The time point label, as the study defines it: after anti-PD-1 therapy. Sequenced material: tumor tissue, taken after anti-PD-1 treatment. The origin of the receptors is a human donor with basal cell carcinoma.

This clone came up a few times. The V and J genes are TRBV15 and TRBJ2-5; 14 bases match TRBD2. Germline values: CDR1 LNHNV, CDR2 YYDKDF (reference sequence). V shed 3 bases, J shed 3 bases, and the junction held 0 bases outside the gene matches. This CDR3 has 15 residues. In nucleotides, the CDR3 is TGTGCCACCAGCAGGACTAGCGGGAGGGAAGAGACCCAGTACTTC. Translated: CATSRTSGREETQYF. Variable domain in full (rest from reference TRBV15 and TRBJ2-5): DAMVIQNPRYQVTQFGKPVTLSCSQTLNHNVMYWYQQKSSQAPKLLFHYYDKDFNNEADTPDNFQSRRPNTSFCFLDIRSPGLGDTAMYLCATSRTSGREETQYFGPGTRLLVL.

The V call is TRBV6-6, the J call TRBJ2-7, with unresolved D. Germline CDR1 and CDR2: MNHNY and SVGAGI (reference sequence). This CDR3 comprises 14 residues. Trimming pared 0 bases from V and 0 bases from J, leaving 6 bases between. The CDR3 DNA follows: TGTGCCAGCAGTTACTCGGCCGGCTCCTACGAGCAGTACTTC. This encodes CASSYSAGSYEQYF.

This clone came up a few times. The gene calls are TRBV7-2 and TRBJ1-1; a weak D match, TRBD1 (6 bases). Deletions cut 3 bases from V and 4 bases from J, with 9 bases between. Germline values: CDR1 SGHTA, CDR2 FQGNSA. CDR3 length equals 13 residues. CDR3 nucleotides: TGTGCCAGCAGCTTTAAGGGGGGCACTGAAGCTTTCTTT. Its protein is CASSFKGGTEAFF.

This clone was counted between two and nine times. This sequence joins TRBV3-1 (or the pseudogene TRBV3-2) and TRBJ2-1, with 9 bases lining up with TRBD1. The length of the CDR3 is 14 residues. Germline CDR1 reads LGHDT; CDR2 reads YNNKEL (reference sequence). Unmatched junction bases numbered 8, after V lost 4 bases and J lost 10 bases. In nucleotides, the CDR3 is TGTGCCAGCAGCCCGACAGGGGGGCAGAGGGAGCAGTTCTTC. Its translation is CASSPTGGQREQFF.

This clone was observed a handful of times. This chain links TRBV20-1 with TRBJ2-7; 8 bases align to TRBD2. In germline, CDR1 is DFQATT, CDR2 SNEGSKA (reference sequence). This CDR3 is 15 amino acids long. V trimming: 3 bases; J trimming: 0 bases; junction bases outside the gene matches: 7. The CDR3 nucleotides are TGCAGTGCTAGTCCTCCCGGGAGGGACTCCTACGAGCAGTACTTC. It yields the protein CSASPPGRDSYEQYF.

CDR3 DNA sequence: TGTGCCAGCGGCGCCTTTAACTATGGCTACACCTTC. As protein: CASGAFNYGYTF. The genes are TRBV27 and TRBJ1-2, with D hard to call. Trimming took off 8 bases at V and 1 base at J, with 8 bases between the two ends. Per germline, CDR1 MNHEY and CDR2 SMNVEV (reference sequence). The CDR3 runs 12 residues.

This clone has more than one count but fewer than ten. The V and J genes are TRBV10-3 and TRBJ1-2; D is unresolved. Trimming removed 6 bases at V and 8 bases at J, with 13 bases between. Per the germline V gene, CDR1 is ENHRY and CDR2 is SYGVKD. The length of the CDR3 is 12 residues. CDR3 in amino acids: CAISGLGGGYTF. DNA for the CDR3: TGTGCCATCAGCGGCCTAGGAGGCGGCTACACCTTC.

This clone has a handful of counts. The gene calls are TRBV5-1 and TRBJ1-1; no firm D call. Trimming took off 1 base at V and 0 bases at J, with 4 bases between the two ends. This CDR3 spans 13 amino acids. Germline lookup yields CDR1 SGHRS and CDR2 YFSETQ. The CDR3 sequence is CASSLRVNTEAFF. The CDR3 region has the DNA TGCGCCAGCAGCTTGAGGGTGAACACTGAAGCTTTCTTT.

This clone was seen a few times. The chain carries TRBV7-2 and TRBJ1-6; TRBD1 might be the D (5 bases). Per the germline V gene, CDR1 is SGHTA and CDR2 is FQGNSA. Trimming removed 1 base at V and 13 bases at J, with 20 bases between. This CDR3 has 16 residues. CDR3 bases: TGTGCCAGCAGCTTAGAGATCGGAGGACACGAGAAGCCCCTCCACTTT. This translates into CASSLEIGGHEKPLHF.

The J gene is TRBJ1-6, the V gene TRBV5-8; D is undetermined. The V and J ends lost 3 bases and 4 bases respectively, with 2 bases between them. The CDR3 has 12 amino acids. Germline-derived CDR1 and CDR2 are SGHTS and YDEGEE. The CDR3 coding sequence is TGTGCCAGCAGCTCTTATAATTCACCCCTCCACTTT. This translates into CASSSYNSPLHF.

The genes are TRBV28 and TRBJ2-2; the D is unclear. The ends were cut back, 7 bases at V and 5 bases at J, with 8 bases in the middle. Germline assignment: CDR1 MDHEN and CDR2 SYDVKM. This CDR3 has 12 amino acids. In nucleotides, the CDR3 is TGTGCCAGCACGTGGGGAACCGGGGAGCTGTTTTTT. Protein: CASTWGTGELFF. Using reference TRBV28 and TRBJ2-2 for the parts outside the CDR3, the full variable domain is DVKVTQSSRYLVKRTGEKVFLECVQDMDHENMFWYRQDPGLGLRLIYFSYDVKMKEKGDIPEGYSVSREKKERFSLILESASTNQTSMYLCASTWGTGELFFGEGSRLTVL.

In DNA, the CDR3 is TGCAGTGCTCCAGGGTTCGGGGGCTACACCTTC. It encodes CSAPGFGGYTF. The chain carries TRBV20-1 and TRBJ1-2; perhaps TRBD1 as D (5 bases). Trimming left V 5 bases short and J 8 bases short, with 12 bases between. Germline CDR1 and CDR2: DFQATT and SNEGSKA (reference sequence). There are 11 residues in the CDR3.

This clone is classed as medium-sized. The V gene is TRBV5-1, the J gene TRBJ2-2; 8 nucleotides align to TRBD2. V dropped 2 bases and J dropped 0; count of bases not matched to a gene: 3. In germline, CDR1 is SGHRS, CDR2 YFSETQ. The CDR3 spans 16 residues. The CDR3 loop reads CASSLGLAANTGELFF. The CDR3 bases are TGCGCCAGCAGCTTAGGACTAGCTGCGAACACCGGGGAGCTGTTTTTT. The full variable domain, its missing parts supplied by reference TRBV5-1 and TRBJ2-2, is KAGVTQTPRYLIKTRGQQVTLSCSPISGHRSVSWYQQTPGQGLQFLFEYFSETQRNKGNFPGRFSGRQFSNSRSEMNVSTLELGDSALYLCASSLGLAANTGELFFGEGSRLTVL.

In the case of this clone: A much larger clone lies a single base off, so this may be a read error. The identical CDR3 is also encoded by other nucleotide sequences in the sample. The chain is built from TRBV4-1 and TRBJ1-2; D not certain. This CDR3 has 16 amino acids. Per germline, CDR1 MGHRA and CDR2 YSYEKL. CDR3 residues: CASSQDRTAGDYGYTF. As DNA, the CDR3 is TGCGCCAGCAGCCAAGATCGGACGGCAGGAGACTATGGCTATACCTTC.

The CDR3, as DNA: TGTGCCAGCAGCCTTCCGGGGGGAGGACTAGCGGGTTCCGGGGAGCTGTTTTTT. Translation gives CASSLPGGGLAGSGELFF. The chain links TRBV7-2 to TRBJ2-2; 11 bases line up with TRBD2. Germline V gene lookup returns CDR1 SGHTA and CDR2 FQGNSA. Losses at the gene ends were 5 bases for V and 6 bases for J; bases not matched to a gene: 14. This CDR3 spans 18 amino acids.

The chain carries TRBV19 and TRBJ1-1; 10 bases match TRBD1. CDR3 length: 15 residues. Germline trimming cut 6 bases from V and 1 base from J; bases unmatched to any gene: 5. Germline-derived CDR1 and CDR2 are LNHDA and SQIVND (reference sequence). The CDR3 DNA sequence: TGTGCCAGTAGGCTGGACAGGGGGAAGAACACTGAAGCTTTCTTT. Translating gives CASRLDRGKNTEAFF.

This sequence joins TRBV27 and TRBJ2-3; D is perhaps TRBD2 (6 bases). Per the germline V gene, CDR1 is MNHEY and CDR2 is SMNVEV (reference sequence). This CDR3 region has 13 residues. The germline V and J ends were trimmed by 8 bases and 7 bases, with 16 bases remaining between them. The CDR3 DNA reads TGTGCCAGCTTCAGACCCCGCGGGAATACGCAGTATTTT. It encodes CASFRPRGNTQYF.

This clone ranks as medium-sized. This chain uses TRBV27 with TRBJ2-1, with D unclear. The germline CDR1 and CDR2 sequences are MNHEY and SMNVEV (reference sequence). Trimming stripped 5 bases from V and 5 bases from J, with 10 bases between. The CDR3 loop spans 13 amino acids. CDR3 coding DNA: TGTGCCAGCAGTGATTCAGTTAACAATGAGCAGTTCTTC. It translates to CASSDSVNNEQFF.

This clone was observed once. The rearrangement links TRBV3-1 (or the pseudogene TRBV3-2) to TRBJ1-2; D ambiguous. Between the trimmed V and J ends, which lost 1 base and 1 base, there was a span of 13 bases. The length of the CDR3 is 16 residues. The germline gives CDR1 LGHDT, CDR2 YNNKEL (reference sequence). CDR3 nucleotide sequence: TGTGCCAGCAGCCAAGGATTAGGCCTGGGTAACTATGGCTACACCTTC. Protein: CASSQGLGLGNYGYTF.

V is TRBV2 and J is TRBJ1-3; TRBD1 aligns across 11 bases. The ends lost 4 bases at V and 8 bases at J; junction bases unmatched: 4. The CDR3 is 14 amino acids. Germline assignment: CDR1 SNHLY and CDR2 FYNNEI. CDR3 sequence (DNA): TGTGCCAGCAGTGGGGACAGGGGGTCAGACACCATATATTTT. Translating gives CASSGDRGSDTIYF.

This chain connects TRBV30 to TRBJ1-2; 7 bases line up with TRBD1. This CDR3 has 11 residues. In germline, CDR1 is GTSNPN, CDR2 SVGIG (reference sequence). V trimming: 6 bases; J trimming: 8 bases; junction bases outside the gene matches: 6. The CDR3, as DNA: TGTGCCTGTTCCAGGGGGGGAGGCTACACCTTC. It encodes CACSRGGGYTF. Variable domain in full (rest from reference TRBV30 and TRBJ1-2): SQTIHQWPATLVQPVGSPLSLECTVEGTSNPNLYWYRQAAGRGLQLLFYSVGIGQISSEVPQNLSASRPQDRQFILSSKKLLLSDSGFYLCACSRGGGYTFGSGTRLTVV.

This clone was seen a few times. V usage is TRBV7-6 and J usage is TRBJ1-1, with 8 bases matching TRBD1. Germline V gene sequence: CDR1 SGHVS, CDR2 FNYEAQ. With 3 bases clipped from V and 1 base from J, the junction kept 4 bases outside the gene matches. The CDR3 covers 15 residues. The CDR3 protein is CASSLGGTGNTEAFF. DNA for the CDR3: TGTGCCAGCAGCTTGGGGGGGACAGGGAACACTGAAGCTTTCTTT.

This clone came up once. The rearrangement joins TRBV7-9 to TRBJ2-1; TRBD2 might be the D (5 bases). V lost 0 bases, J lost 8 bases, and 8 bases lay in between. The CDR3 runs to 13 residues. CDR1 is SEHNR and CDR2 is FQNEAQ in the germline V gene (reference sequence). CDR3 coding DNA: TGTGCCAGCAGCTTAGCGCTCGGGGATGAGCAGTTCTTC. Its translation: CASSLALGDEQFF.

In DNA form, the CDR3 reads TGTGCCAGCAGCTTGCCGTGGACAGGGTATCTAACTAATGAAAAACTGTTTTTT. Translated, it gives CASSLPWTGYLTNEKLFF. This chain connects TRBV28 to TRBJ1-4; 8 bases line up with TRBD1. Germline assignment: CDR1 MDHEN and CDR2 SYDVKM. V gave up 6 bases and J gave up 1 base; unmatched junction bases: 13. The CDR3 length is 18 residues.